Sequencing of this T cell receptor beta chain was carried out in a study of PD-L1 blockade in urothelial cancer. Here immunoSEQ multiplex PCR was the method, and the copy in TCRdb shows in-frame clones only, minus some. The data show 100,000 to 150,000 clones, 86% seen once. Time point of the sample: peripheral blood 6 weeks after treatment start. This clone was seen once. The sample here was PBMCs, taken around atezolizumab (anti-PD-L1) treatment. This clonotype originated in a man aged 50-59 years with urothelial cancer.

CDR3 DNA sequence: TGTGCCAGCAGATTTGTGGGCGGGAGGGGGTCCTACGAGCAGTACTTC. Its protein product is CASRFVGGRGSYEQYF. The rearrangement links TRBV7-2 to TRBJ2-7; 9 bases line up with TRBD2. CDR1 is SGHTA and CDR2 is FQGNSA in the germline V gene. Losses at the gene ends were 6 bases for V and 1 base for J; bases not matched to a gene: 10. The CDR3 contains 16 residues. The full variable domain, its missing parts supplied by reference TRBV7-2 and TRBJ2-7, is GAGVSQSPSNKVTEKGKDVELRCDPISGHTALYWYRQSLGQGLEFLIYFQGNSAPDKSGLPSDRFSAERTGGSVSTLTIQRTQQEDSAVYLCASRFVGGRGSYEQYFGPGTRLTVT.